This T cell receptor (beta chain) was retrieved from a study of blood T cell repertoires in COVID-19 (dated by TCRdb to 2020 to 2022). In terms of the full investigation: The collaborator samples originated in the United States, Italy and Spain and spanned the acute and convalescent phases of COVID-19. The prospective study material was composed of cDNA or gDNA derived from T cells, B-cell-depleted T cells, or PBMCs. The dataset comprised deeply sampled blood TCRbeta repertoires from subjects exposed to, actively infected with, or recovered from COVID-19. A freely available public database, intended as a resource for researchers studying the immune response to SARS-CoV-2, is where the repertoires were released. The samples were drawn from the first 160 participants of the ongoing ImmuneRACE study and from roughly 1,300 subjects provided by 6 global collaborators. The sample metadata nearly always contained a de-identified subject ID, COVID-19 status, age in years and sex. Where available, HLA class I and class II types were obtained from metadata supplied by the sample provider rather than from assay-based typing.

In the case of this clone: Its recognized antigen is unknown. No qualities accompany the bases; no much larger clone lies one base away.

TCRbeta CDR3 regions were amplified from genomic DNA by means of the immunoSEQ Assay, a bias-controlled multiplex PCR. As for the original processing: The number of nucleated cells in each sample was estimated from the amplification of reference gene primers within the assay. Sequence reads were collapsed and filtered to measure the absolute abundance of every unique TCRbeta CDR3 rearrangement. For each sample, productive Simpson clonality was calculated as the square root of Simpson's diversity index across productive rearrangements. In its TCRdb copy, this immuneACCESS table keeps in-frame sequences only and misses some clones. Where compared with another copy, unresolved V genes explain less than half of these, and the others have no known cause. That table supplies the V and J calls and clone size; D and trimming were determined from the DNA. The sample table lists approximately 100,000 clones, 65% to 80% of them with a count of one. The top ten clones comprise about 20% of the sample.

Here is what the overall study found, with its caveats: The amount of clinical and demographic metadata varied by source and participant and was provided uncurated.

Taken from the germline V gene, the CDR1 and CDR2 loops are SGDLS and YYNGEE. Including cysteine and phenylalanine, the CDR3 has 16 amino acids. CDR3 DNA is the only sequence kept; it has 48 bases, read in frame from the first base. A distance of 18 bases separates the germline ends of V and J, which lose 4 bases and 4 bases respectively. Whole blood was collected in K2EDTA tubes by collaborating institutions according to the institutions' own protocols. For TCRbeta analysis, collaborators shipped samples as frozen whole blood, isolated PBMCs, or DNA extracted from either of those sample types. The V and J genes are TRBV9 and TRBJ1-3; the D gene is perhaps TRBD1, on 5 matching bases. The TCR was taken from a man between 65 and 80 years old with active or convalescent COVID-19. Sequenced material: peripheral blood. The DNA sequence is given as TGTGCCAGCAGCCATGATCCAGGGAAGAGAGGAAACACCATATATTTT. Translated, this gives CASSHDPGKRGNTIYF.